These 26 T cell receptor beta chains came from one sample sequenced in a study of cytomegalovirus exposure and HLA in healthy donors. The PCR employed 60 Vbeta primers together with 13 Jbeta primers. The protocol was immunoSEQ multiplex PCR, while the TCRdb copy is restricted to in-frame clones and leaves out a portion. The data show approximately 190,000 clones, roughly four fifths seen once. Sequenced material: PBMCs. These receptors originate from a woman under 30 in good health and CMV-seropositive.

The V and J genes are TRBV10-3 and TRBJ2-1, with a possible D match to TRBD2 (6 bases). Germline V gene lookup returns CDR1 ENHRY and CDR2 SYGVKD. This CDR3 contains 16 residues. V was trimmed by 0 bases and J by 3 bases, leaving 12 bases between them. The CDR3 region is CAISESIWGDYNEQFF. The CDR3 nucleotides are TGTGCCATCAGTGAGTCAATTTGGGGGGACTACAATGAGCAGTTCTTC.

This chain connects TRBV20-1 to TRBJ1-2; D remains unclear. The CDR3 sequence is 11 residues long. CDR1 is DFQATT and CDR2 is SNEGSKA in the germline V gene (reference sequence). V lost 0 bases and J 5 bases, leaving 4 bases between the germline ends. In DNA form, the CDR3 reads TGCAGTGCTAGAGACCCTTATGGCTACACCTTC. It codes for CSARDPYGYTF.

The rearrangement joins TRBV9 to TRBJ1-2; 7 bases agree with TRBD1. The CDR3 has 13 amino acids. The V segment lost 0 bases and the J segment 8 bases; nucleotides outside the gene matches: 4. Germline CDR1 reads SGDLS; CDR2 reads YYNGEE. As DNA, the CDR3 is TGTGCCAGCAGCGTAGGCACAGGGGAAGGCTACACCTTC. Residues: CASSVGTGEGYTF. The entire variable domain, with the rest obtained from reference TRBV9 and TRBJ1-2, is as follows: DSGVTQTPKHLITATGQRVTLRCSPRSGDLSVYWYQQSLDQGLQFLIQYYNGEERAKGNILERFSAQQFPDLHSELNLSSLELGDSALYFCASSVGTGEGYTFGSGTRLTVV.

V and J are TRBV7-8 and TRBJ2-1; 8 bases are a match to TRBD2. J was trimmed by 0 bases and V by 5 bases; bases with no gene match: 12. Germline V gene data show CDR1 as SGHVS and CDR2 as FQNEAQ. This CDR3 has 18 amino acids. This chain's CDR3 is CASSVPERGRSSYNEQFF. Here the CDR3 DNA reads TGTGCCAGCAGCGTCCCCGAGCGGGGGAGGAGCTCCTACAATGAGCAGTTCTTC. Full variable domain (remainder filled in from reference TRBV7-8 and TRBJ2-1): GAGVSQSPRYKVAKRGQDVALRCDPISGHVSLFWYQQALGQGPEFLTYFQNEAQLDKSGLPSDRFFAERPEGSVSTLKIQRTQQEDSAVYLCASSVPERGRSSYNEQFFGPGTRLTVL.

The rearrangement joins TRBV7-8 to TRBJ1-2, with D possibly TRBD1 on 5 matching bases. The CDR3 extends over 15 amino acids. Between the trimmed V and J ends, which lost 2 bases and 2 bases, there was a span of 12 bases. Germline-derived CDR1 and CDR2 are SGHVS and FQNEAQ. The CDR3 sequence is CASSLTGEGNYGYTF. CDR3 nucleotides: TGTGCCAGCAGCTTAACGGGGGAGGGAAACTATGGCTACACCTTC.

The J gene is TRBJ2-5, the V gene TRBV11-3; D is undetermined. Germline CDR1 is SGHNT and CDR2 is YENEEA. V lost 5 bases and J lost 2, with 3 bases in between. The CDR3 covers 11 residues. CDR3 coding DNA: TGTGCCAGCAGCCAACAAGAGACCCAGTACTTC. Its translation: CASSQQETQYF.

This sequence joins TRBV28 and TRBJ2-7, with a tentative D call TRBD1 (5 bases). CDR3 size: 12 residues. Germline values: CDR1 MDHEN, CDR2 SYDVKM. V gave up 7 bases and J gave up 4 bases, with 11 bases separating them. CDR3 in amino acids: CASMDTAYEQYF. The CDR3 DNA sequence: TGTGCCAGCATGGACACGGCGTACGAGCAGTACTTC.

The chain is built from TRBV5-1 and TRBJ1-1; TRBD1 is a possible D gene (5 bases). Looked up from germline, CDR1 is SGHRS and CDR2 is YFSETQ. The V end was cut by 0 bases, the J end by 3 bases, with 15 bases between. CDR3 length equals 16 residues. In nucleotides, the CDR3 is TGCGCCAGCAGCTTGGGGCCAGGGAGGTCTGACACTGAAGCTTTCTTT. Translated: CASSLGPGRSDTEAFF. The whole variable domain, filled in from reference TRBV5-1 and TRBJ1-1, reads KAGVTQTPRYLIKTRGQQVTLSCSPISGHRSVSWYQQTPGQGLQFLFEYFSETQRNKGNFPGRFSGRQFSNSRSEMNVSTLELGDSALYLCASSLGPGRSDTEAFFGQGTRLTVV.

V usage is TRBV19 and J usage is TRBJ1-5; D is unclear. V lost 0 bases and J lost 6, with 3 bases in between. The CDR3 runs to 12 residues. Germline lookup yields CDR1 LNHDA and CDR2 SQIVND (reference sequence). As DNA, the CDR3 is TGTGCCAGTAGTATAGATCGTCAGCCCCAGCATTTT. Translating gives CASSIDRQPQHF.

The chain is built from TRBV18 and TRBJ2-6; D perhaps matches TRBD2 (7 bases). This CDR3 is 17 amino acids long. Trimming shortened V by 3 bases and J by 0 bases, and 12 bases separated the two germline ends. Looked up from germline, CDR1 is KGHSH and CDR2 is LQKENI. CDR3 protein: CASSPGGPRSGANVLTF. The CDR3 DNA follows: TGTGCCAGCTCACCGGGGGGGCCTCGCTCTGGGGCCAACGTCCTGACTTTC.

The V call is TRBV29-1, the J call TRBJ1-1; D unclear. Trimming removed 6 bases at V and 3 bases at J, with 20 bases between. The CDR3 runs to 15 residues. In germline, CDR1 is SQVTM, CDR2 ANQGSEA. The CDR3 DNA is TGCAGCGTCCAATTCCTGGGGAGAGGTCACACTGAAGCTTTCTTT. Translation: CSVQFLGRGHTEAFF.

The rearrangement joins TRBV6-5 to TRBJ1-2; 7 nucleotides agree with TRBD1. V gave up 4 bases and J gave up 5 bases; unmatched junction bases: 10. The CDR3 loop spans 15 amino acids. From germline, CDR1 is MNHEY and CDR2 SVGAGI. CDR3 nucleotide sequence: TGTGCCAGCAGTTGGGGAGGACAGGACAGATATGGCTACACCTTC. Amino acids: CASSWGGQDRYGYTF.

V is TRBV5-6 and J is TRBJ2-5; possible D gene TRBD2, 7 bases. This CDR3 comprises 16 residues. Germline V CDR1 and CDR2: SGHDT, YYEEEE. The V end was cut by 0 bases, the J end by 5 bases, with 17 bases between. In nucleotides, the CDR3 is TGTGCCAGCAGCTTGGCACGTTACAGGGAGGGCGAGACCCAGTACTTC. Translating gives CASSLARYREGETQYF. Full variable domain (missing parts from reference TRBV5-6 and TRBJ2-5): DAGVTQSPTHLIKTRGQQVTLRCSPKSGHDTVSWYQQALGQGPQFIFQYYEEEERQRGNFPDRFSGHQFPNYSSELNVNALLLGDSALYLCASSLARYREGETQYFGPGTRLLVL.

The chain recombines TRBV7-8 with TRBJ1-2, with D perhaps matching TRBD1 (5 bases). Germline values: CDR1 SGHVS, CDR2 FQNEAQ. This CDR3 has 13 amino acids. V lost 5 bases to trimming and J lost 4 bases, with 11 bases between them. The CDR3: CASSRGVIYGYTF. The DNA for the CDR3 is TGTGCCAGCAGCCGGGGGGTGATCTATGGCTACACCTTC.

This clone occurred a few times. The chain combines TRBV4-1 with TRBJ2-7, with D perhaps matching TRBD2 (5 bases). The V end was cut by 0 bases, the J end by 0 bases, with 9 bases between. The length of the CDR3 is 15 residues. CDR1 and CDR2 from the germline V gene are MGHRA and YSYEKL. CDR3 nucleotide sequence: TGCGCCAGCAGCCAAGATGGACGGGACTCCTACGAGCAGTACTTC. Its translation is CASSQDGRDSYEQYF.

J is TRBJ1-2 and V is TRBV30, with D unresolved. CDR1 is GTSNPN, CDR2 SVGIG, per germline (reference sequence). The V end lost 4 bases, the J end lost 4 bases, and 7 bases lay between the germline ends. This CDR3 comprises 11 residues. As DNA, the CDR3 is TGTGCCTGGAAGGAGAGCTATGGCTACACCTTC. As protein: CAWKESYGYTF.

This chain connects TRBV5-1 to TRBJ1-6; D is unclear. This CDR3 has 14 amino acids. V was shortened by 0 bases and J by 7 bases, with 8 bases between the two germline ends. Germline V gene data show CDR1 as SGHRS and CDR2 as YFSETQ. CDR3 residues: CASSLGRENSPLHF. In DNA, the CDR3 is TGCGCCAGCAGCTTGGGACGGGAAAATTCACCCCTCCACTTT.

This chain connects TRBV28 to TRBJ1-1; 7 nucleotides line up with TRBD1. Trimming took 4 bases from V and 1 from J; bases not matched to a gene: 3. Germline CDR1 and CDR2: MDHEN and SYDVKM. The CDR3 runs 14 residues. The CDR3 DNA sequence: TGTGCCAGCAGTTCCTACAGGGGGAACACTGAAGCTTTCTTT. This sequence encodes CASSSYRGNTEAFF.

This clone was observed once. V gene TRBV4-1 combines with J gene TRBJ1-2; 7 bases line up with TRBD1. Germline CDR1 MGHRA, CDR2 YSYEKL. V lost 4 bases and J lost 4; bases outside the gene matches: 3. This CDR3 spans 13 amino acids. The DNA for the CDR3 is TGCGCCAGCAGCCTAGGGGGCGGCTATGGCTACACCTTC. As protein: CASSLGGGYGYTF.

V and J are TRBV18 and TRBJ1-1; TRBD1 might be the D (6 bases). Trimming took off 6 bases at V and 11 bases at J, with 25 bases between the two ends. CDR1 is KGHSH, CDR2 LQKENI, per germline. The CDR3 length is 15 residues. In nucleotides, the CDR3 is TGTGCCAGCTCGCTAACACGAGGGGGGGCCGGTGAGGCTTTCTTT. Its translation is CASSLTRGGAGEAFF.

The rearrangement uses TRBV29-1 and TRBJ1-1; unclear D gene. V lost 8 bases, J lost 1 base, and 11 bases lay in between. The CDR3 runs 12 residues. The germline gives CDR1 SQVTM, CDR2 ANQGSEA. As DNA, the CDR3 is TGCAGCATCTCAGAGGGGAACACTGAAGCTTTCTTT. It specifies CSISEGNTEAFF. The entire variable domain, with the rest obtained from reference TRBV29-1 and TRBJ1-1, is as follows: SAVISQKPSRDICQRGTSLTIQCQVDSQVTMMFWYRQQPGQSLTLIATANQGSEATYESGFVIDKFPISRPNLTFSTLTVSNMSPEDSSIYLCSISEGNTEAFFGQGTRLTVV.

This clone has more than one count but fewer than ten. J is TRBJ2-7 and V is TRBV28, with 8 nucleotides matching TRBD1. Trimming removed 5 bases from V and 3 bases from J; junction bases left unmatched: 9. Per germline, CDR1 MDHEN and CDR2 SYDVKM. CDR3 length: 15 residues. The CDR3 reads CASSKTGTGGYEQYF. The CDR3 nucleotides read TGTGCCAGCAGTAAGACCGGGACAGGTGGCTACGAGCAGTACTTC.

The rearrangement uses TRBV7-6 and TRBJ2-2; 10 nucleotides line up with TRBD1. CDR3 length: 16 residues. The junction had 9 bases not matched to a gene; V was cut back by 5 bases and J by 6 bases. Germline CDR1 SGHVS, CDR2 FNYEAQ. The CDR3 sequence is CASSPKGQGKSGELFF. The CDR3 bases are TGTGCCAGCAGCCCCAAGGGACAGGGGAAATCCGGGGAGCTGTTTTTT.

This clone was found a few times. The chain couples TRBV6-5 to TRBJ1-1; 9 bases are a match to TRBD1. The length of the CDR3 is 13 residues. The J segment lost 8 bases and the V segment lost 6 bases, leaving 7 bases of the junction unmatched. Germline V gene sequence: CDR1 MNHEY, CDR2 SVGAGI. The CDR3 protein is CASRVTGGREAFF. The CDR3 coding sequence is TGTGCCAGCAGGGTTACAGGGGGCCGGGAAGCTTTCTTT.

The genes are TRBV4-1 and TRBJ1-5; 9 bases match TRBD1. The germline V gene has CDR1 MGHRA and CDR2 YSYEKL. J gave up 6 bases and V 8 bases, and 2 bases lay outside the gene matches. The CDR3 loop spans 12 amino acids. The CDR3, as DNA: TGCGCCAGCGGACAGGGGAGTCAGCCCCAGCATTTT. It specifies CASGQGSQPQHF.

The chain employs TRBV11-1 and TRBJ2-3; 7 bases agree with TRBD1. V lost 5 bases and J lost 3; bases outside the gene matches: 14. Germline V lookup: CDR1 SGHAT, CDR2 FQDESV (reference sequence). The length of the CDR3 is 17 residues. CDR3 protein: CASSLFSIRGLTDTQYF. The CDR3 region has the DNA TGTGCCAGCAGCCTCTTTTCGATCAGGGGGTTAACAGATACGCAGTATTTT. Drawing the rest from reference TRBV11-1 and TRBJ2-3, the complete variable domain is EAEVAQSPRYKITEKSQAVAFWCDPISGHATLYWYRQILGQGPELLVQFQDESVVDDSQLPKDRFSAERLKGVDSTLKIQPAELGDSAMYLCASSLFSIRGLTDTQYFGPGTRLTVL.